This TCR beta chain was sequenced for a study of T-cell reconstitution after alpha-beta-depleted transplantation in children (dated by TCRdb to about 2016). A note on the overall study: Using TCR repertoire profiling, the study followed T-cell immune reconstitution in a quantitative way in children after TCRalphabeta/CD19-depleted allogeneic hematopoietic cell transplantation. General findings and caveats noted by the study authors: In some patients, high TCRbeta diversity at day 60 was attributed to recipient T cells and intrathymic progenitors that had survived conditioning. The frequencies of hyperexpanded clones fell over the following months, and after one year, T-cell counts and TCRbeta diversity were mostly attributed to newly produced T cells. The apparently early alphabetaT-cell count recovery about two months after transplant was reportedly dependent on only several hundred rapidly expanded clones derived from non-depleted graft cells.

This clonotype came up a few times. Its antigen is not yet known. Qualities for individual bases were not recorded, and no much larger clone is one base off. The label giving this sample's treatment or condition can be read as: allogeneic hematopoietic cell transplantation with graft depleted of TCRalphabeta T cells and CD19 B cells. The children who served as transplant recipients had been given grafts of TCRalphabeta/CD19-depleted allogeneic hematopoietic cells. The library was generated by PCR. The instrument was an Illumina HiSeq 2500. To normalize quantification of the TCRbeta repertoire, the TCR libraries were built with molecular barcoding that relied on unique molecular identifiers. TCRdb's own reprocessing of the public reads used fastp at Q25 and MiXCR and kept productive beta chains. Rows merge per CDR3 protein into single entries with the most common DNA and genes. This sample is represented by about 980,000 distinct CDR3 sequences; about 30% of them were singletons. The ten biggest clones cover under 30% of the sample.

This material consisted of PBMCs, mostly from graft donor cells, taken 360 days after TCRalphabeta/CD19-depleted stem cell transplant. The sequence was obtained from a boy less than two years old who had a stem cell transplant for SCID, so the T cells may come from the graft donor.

The CDR3 amino acid sequence is: CASSFLEPYNEQFF. The sequenced DNA: TGTGCCAGCAGTTTCTTAGAGCCCTACAATGAGCAGTTCTTC. This sequence uses TRBV28 and TRBJ2-1, with an unclear D gene assignment. The junction shows trimming of 3 bases on V and 2 bases on J, plus 8 bases between the germline ends. In the germline V gene, CDR1 corresponds to MDHEN and CDR2 to SYDVKM. The CDR3 starts with the cysteine, ends with the phenylalanine, and has 14 residues. Only the CDR3 region is kept as DNA, spanning 42 bases read in frame from base 1.